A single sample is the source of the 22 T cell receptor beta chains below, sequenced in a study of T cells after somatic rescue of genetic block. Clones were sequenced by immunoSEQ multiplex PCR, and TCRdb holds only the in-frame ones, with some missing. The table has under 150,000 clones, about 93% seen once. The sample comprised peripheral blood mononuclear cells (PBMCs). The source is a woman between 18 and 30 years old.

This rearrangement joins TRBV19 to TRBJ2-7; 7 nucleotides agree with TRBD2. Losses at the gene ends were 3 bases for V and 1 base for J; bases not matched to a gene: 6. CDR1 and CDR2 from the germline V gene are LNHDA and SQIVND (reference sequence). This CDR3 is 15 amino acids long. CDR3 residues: CASSMGGIPSYEQYF. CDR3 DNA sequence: TGTGCCAGTAGTATGGGAGGGATTCCTTCCTACGAGCAGTACTTC.

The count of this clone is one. The CDR3 spells CAVGDSSNQPQHF. CDR3 sequence (DNA): TGTGCCGTGGGGGACAGTAGCAATCAGCCCCAGCATTTT. The chain has TRBV7-6 and TRBJ1-5, with TRBD1 identical over 7 bases. The CDR3 loop spans 13 amino acids. The J segment lost 0 bases and the V segment lost 11 bases, leaving 4 bases of the junction unmatched. Germline lookup yields CDR1 SGHVS and CDR2 FNYEAQ.

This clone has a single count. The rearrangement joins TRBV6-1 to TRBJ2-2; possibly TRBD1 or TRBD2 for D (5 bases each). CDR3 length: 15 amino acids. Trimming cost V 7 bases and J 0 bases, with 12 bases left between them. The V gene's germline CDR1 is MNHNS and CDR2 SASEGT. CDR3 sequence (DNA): TGTGCCAGCACCGAGGGGCTTGCGAACACCGGGGAGCTGTTTTTT. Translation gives CASTEGLANTGELFF.

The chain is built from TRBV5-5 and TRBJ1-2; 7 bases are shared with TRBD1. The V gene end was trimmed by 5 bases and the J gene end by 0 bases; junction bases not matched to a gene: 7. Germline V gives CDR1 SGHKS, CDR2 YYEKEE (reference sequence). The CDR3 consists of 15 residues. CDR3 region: CASRPGTASNYGYTF. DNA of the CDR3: TGTGCCAGCAGGCCCGGGACAGCTTCTAACTATGGCTACACCTTC.

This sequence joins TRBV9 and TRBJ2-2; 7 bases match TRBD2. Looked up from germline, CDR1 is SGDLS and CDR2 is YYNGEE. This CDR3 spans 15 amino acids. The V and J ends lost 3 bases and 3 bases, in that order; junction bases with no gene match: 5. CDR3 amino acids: CASSATSLYTGELFF. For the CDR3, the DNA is TGTGCCAGCAGCGCGACTAGCCTCTACACCGGGGAGCTGTTTTTT.

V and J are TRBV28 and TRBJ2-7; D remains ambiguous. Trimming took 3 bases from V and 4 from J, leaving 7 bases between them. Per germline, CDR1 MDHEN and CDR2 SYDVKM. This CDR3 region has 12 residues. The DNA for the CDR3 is TGTGCCAGCAGTTTGCGACAATACGAGCAGTACTTC. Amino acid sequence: CASSLRQYEQYF.

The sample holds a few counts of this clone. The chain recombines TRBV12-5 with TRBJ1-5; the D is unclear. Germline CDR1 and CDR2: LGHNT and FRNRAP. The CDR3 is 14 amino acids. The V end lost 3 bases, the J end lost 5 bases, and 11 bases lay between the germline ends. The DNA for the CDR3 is TGTGCTAGTGGTTTAAGTTGGCGGGATCAGCCCCAGCATTTT. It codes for CASGLSWRDQPQHF.

Here the CDR3 DNA reads TGTGCCAGCAGTAGCCCGACAGGGTATGAGCAGTTCTTC. Protein product: CASSSPTGYEQFF. The J gene is TRBJ2-1, the V gene TRBV6-5, with TRBD1 identical over 7 bases. The V segment lost 5 bases and the J segment 8 bases; nucleotides outside the gene matches: 6. There are 13 residues in the CDR3. CDR1 MNHEY and CDR2 SVGAGI come from the germline V gene.

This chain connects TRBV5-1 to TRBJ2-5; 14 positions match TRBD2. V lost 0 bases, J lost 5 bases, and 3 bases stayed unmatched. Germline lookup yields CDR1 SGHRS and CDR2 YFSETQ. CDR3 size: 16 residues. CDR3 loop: CASSLGTSGGSETQYF. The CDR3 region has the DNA TGCGCCAGCAGCTTGGGGACTAGCGGGGGGTCGGAGACCCAGTACTTC.

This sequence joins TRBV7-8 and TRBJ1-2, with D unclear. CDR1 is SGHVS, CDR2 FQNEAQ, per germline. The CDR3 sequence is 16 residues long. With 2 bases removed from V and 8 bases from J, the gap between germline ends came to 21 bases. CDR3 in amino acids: CASSLPLDRTTRGYTF. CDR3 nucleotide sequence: TGTGCCAGCAGCTTACCACTAGACCGAACCACCAGGGGCTACACCTTC.

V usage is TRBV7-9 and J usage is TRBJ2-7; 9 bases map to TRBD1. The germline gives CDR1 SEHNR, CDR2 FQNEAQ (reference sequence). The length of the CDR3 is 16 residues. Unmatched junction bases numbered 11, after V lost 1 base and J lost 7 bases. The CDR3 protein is CASSLVESEGQGEQYF. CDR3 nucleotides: TGTGCCAGCAGCTTAGTTGAGTCGGAGGGACAGGGTGAGCAGTACTTC. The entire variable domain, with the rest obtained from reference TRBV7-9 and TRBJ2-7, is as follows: DTGVSQNPRHKITKRGQNVTFRCDPISEHNRLYWYRQTLGQGPEFLTYFQNEAQLEKSRLLSDRFSAERPKGSFSTLEIQRTEQGDSAMYLCASSLVESEGQGEQYFGPGTRLTVT.

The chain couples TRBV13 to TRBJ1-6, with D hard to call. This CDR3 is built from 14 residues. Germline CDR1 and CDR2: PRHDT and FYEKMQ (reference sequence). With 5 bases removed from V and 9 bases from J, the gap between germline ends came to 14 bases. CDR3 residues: CASSQNQDLSPLHF. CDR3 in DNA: TGTGCCAGCAGCCAGAACCAGGACCTTTCACCCCTCCACTTT.

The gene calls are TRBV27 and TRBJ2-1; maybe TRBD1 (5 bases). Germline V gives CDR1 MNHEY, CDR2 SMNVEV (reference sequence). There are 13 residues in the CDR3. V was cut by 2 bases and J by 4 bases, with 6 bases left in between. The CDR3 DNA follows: TGTGCCAGCAGTTTAAGGGGTTACAATGAGCAGTTCTTC. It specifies CASSLRGYNEQFF.

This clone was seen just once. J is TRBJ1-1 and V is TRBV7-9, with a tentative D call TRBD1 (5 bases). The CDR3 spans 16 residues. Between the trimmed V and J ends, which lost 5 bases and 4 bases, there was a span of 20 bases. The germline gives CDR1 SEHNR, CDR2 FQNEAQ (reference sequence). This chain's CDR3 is CASSLGEWGRGTEAFF. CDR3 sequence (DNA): TGTGCCAGCAGCCTTGGGGAGTGGGGACGGGGCACTGAAGCTTTCTTT.

CDR3 sequence (DNA): TGTGCCAGTAGTATACACTCGGGACCCTCCTACGAGCAGTACTTC. This sequence encodes CASSIHSGPSYEQYF. J is TRBJ2-7 and V is TRBV19; D assignment may be TRBD1 or TRBD2 (5 bases each). Germline V gene data show CDR1 as LNHDA and CDR2 as SQIVND (reference sequence). Trimming removed 2 bases from V and 0 bases from J, with 11 bases in between. The CDR3 runs 15 residues.

The CDR3 coding sequence is TGTGCCAGCTCTGCGAGGGGTAATGAAAAACTGTTTTTT. Residues: CASSARGNEKLFF. The chain has TRBV6-1 and TRBJ1-4, with TRBD1 as a possible D gene (5 bases). V lost 8 bases and J lost 4, with 11 bases in between. Germline V gives CDR1 MNHNS, CDR2 SASEGT. The CDR3 runs 13 residues.

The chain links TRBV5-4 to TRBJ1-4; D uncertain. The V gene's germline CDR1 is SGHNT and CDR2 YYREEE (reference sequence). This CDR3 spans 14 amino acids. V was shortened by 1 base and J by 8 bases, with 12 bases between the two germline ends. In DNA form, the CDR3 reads TGTGCCAGCAGCTTGTCCAGTAGCGGAGAAAAACTGTTTTTT. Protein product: CASSLSSSGEKLFF. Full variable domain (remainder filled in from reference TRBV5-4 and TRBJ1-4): ETGVTQSPTHLIKTRGQQVTLRCSSQSGHNTVSWYQQALGQGPQFIFQYYREEENGRGNFPPRFSGLQFPNYSSELNVNALELDDSALYLCASSLSSSGEKLFFGSGTQLSVL.

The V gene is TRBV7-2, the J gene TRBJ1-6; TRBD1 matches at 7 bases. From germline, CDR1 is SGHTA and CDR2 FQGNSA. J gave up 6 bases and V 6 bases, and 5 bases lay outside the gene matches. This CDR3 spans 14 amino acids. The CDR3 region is CASRPGGSNSPLHF. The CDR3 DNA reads TGTGCCAGCAGGCCAGGGGGGAGTAATTCACCCCTCCACTTT.

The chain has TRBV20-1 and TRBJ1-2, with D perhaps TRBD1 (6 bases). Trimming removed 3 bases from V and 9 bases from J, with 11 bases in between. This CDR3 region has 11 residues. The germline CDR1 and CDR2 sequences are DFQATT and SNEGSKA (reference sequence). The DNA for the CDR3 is TGCAGTGCTAGCACAGGGACGAGCTACACCTTC. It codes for CSASTGTSYTF.

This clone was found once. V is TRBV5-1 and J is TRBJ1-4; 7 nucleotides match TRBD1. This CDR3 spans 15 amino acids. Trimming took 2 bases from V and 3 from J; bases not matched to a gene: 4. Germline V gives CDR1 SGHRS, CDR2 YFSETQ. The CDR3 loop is CASSFRQGSNEKLFF. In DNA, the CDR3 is TGCGCCAGCAGCTTCAGACAGGGCTCTAATGAAAAACTGTTTTTT.

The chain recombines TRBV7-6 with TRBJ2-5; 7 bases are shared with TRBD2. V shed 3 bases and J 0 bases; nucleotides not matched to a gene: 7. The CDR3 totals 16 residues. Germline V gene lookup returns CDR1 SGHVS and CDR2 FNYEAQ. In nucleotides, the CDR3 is TGTGCCAGCAGCTTTGGTTCGGGGGGACACCAAGAGACCCAGTACTTC. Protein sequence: CASSFGSGGHQETQYF.

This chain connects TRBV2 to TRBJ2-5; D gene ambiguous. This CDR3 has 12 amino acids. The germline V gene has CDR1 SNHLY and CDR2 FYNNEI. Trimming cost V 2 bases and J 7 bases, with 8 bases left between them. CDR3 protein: CASSENLWTQYF. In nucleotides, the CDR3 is TGTGCCAGCAGTGAAAACTTGTGGACCCAGTACTTC.